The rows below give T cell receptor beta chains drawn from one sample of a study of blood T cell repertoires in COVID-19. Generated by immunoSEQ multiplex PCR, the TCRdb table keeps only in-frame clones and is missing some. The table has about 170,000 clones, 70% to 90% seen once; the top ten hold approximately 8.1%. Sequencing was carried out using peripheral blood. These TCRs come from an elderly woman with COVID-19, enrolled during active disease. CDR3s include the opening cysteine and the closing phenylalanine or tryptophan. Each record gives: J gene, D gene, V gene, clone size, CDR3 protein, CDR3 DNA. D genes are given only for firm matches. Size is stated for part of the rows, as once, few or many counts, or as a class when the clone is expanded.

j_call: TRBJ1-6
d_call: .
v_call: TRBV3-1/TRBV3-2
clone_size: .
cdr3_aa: CASTPGREYNSPLHF
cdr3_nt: TGTGCCAGCACCCCAGGCAGAGAATATAATTCACCCCTCCACTTT

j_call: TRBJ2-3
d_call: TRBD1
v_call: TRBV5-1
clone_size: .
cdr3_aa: CASTQGDITDTQYF
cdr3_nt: TGCGCCAGCACTCAGGGGGACATCACAGATACGCAGTATTTT

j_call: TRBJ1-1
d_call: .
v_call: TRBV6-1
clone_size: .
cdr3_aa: CASSELGGMNTEAFF
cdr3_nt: TGTGCCAGCAGTGAATTAGGGGGTATGAACACTGAAGCTTTCTTT

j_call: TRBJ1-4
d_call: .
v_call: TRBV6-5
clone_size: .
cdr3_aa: CASKWTATNEKLFF
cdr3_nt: TGTGCCAGCAAATGGACAGCAACTAATGAAAAACTGTTTTTT

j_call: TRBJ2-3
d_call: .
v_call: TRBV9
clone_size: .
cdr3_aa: CASSAFSAAADTQYF
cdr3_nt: TGTGCCAGCAGCGCCTTTAGCGCCGCGGCAGATACGCAGTATTTT

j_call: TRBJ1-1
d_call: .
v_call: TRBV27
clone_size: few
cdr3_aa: CASSLSVGGVAFF
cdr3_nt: TGTGCCAGCAGCTTATCGGTCGGCGGCGTGGCTTTCTTT

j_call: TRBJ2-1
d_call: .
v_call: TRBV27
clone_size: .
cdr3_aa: CASSLYGSNEQFF
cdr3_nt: TGTGCCAGCAGTTTATATGGCAGCAATGAGCAGTTCTTC

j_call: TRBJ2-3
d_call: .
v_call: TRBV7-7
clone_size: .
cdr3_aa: CASGQQGADTQYF
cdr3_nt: TGTGCTAGCGGCCAGCAGGGGGCAGATACGCAGTATTTT

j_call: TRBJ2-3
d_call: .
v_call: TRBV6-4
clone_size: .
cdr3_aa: CASSAYSTHTQYF
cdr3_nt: TGTGCCAGCAGTGCCTATAGCACCCATACGCAGTATTTT

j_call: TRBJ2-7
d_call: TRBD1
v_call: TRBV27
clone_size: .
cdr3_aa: CASRRTGYYEQYF
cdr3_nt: TGTGCCTCCCGCCGGACAGGGTACTACGAGCAGTACTTC

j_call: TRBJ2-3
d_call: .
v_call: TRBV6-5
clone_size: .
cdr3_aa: CASATGDTQYF
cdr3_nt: TGTGCCAGCGCCACGGGAGATACGCAGTATTTT

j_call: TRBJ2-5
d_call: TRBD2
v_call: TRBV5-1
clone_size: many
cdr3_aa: CASSKAGAEETQYF
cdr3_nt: TGCGCCAGCAGCAAAGCGGGAGCGGAGGAGACCCAGTACTTC

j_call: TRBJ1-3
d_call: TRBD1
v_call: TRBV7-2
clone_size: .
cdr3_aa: CASSLRWQGAGNTIYF
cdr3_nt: TGTGCCAGCAGCTTACGGTGGCAGGGGGCCGGAAACACCATATATTTT

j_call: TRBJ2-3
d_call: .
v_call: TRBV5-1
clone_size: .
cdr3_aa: CASKSSLGGGQFTDTQYF
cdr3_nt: TGCGCCAGCAAATCTAGTTTGGGCGGGGGCCAATTCACAGATACGCAGTATTTT

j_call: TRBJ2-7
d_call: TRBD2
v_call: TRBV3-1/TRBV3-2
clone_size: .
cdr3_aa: CASSHAGGSYEQYF
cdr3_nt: TGTGCCAGCAGCCACGCGGGGGGCTCCTACGAGCAGTACTTC

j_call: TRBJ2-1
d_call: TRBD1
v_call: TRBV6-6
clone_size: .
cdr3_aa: CASSRDRGVSSYNEQFF
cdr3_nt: TGTGCCAGCAGTCGGGACAGGGGCGTAAGCTCCTACAATGAGCAGTTCTTC

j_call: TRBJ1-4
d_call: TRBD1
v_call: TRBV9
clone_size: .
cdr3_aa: CASSFSGQGTEKLFF
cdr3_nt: TGTGCCAGCAGCTTCTCGGGACAGGGCACCGAAAAACTGTTTTTT

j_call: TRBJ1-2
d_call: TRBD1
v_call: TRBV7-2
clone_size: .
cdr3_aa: CASSPPGQPMHGYTF
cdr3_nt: TGTGCCAGCAGTCCCCCGGGACAGCCTATGCATGGCTACACCTTC

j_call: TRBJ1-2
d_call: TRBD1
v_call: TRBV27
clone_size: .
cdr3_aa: CASSLTGVGYTF
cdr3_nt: TGTGCCAGCAGTCTAACAGGGGTTGGCTACACCTTC

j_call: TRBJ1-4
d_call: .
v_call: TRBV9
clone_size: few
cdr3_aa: CASSVGAVTFHEKLFF
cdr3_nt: TGTGCCAGCAGCGTAGGGGCCGTAACCTTTCATGAAAAACTGTTTTTT

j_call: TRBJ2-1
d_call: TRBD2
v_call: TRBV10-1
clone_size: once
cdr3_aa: CASSDKAGGYNEQFF
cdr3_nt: TGCGCCAGCAGTGATAAGGCGGGAGGATACAATGAGCAGTTCTTC

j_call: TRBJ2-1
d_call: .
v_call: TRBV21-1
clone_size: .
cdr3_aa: CASSSWGDLRYNEQFF
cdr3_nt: TGTGCCAGCAGCTCTTGGGGGGACCTCCGCTACAATGAGCAGTTCTTC

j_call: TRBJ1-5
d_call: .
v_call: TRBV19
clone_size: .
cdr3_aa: CASSIPVGVRNQPQHF
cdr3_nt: TGTGCCAGTAGTATCCCGGTGGGCGTTAGGAATCAGCCCCAGCATTTT